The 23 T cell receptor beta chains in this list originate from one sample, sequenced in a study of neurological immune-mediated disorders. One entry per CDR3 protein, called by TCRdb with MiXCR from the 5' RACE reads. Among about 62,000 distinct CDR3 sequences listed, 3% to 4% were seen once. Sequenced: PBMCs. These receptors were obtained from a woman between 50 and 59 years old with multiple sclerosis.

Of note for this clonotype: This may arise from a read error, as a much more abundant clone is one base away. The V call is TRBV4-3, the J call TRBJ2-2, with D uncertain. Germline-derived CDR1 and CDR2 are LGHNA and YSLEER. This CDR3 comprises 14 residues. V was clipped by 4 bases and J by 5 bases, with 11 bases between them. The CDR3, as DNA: TGCGCCAGCAGCCTCCTGGAAGGGACCGGGGAGCTGTTTTTT. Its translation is CASSLLEGTGELFF.

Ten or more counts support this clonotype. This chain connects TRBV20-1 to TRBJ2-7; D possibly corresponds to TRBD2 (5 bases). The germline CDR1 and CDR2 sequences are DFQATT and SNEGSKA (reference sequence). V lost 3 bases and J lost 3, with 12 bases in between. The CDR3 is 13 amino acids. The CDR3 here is CSARSPSGYEQYF. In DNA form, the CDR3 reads TGCAGTGCTAGGTCGCCAAGCGGCTACGAGCAGTACTTC.

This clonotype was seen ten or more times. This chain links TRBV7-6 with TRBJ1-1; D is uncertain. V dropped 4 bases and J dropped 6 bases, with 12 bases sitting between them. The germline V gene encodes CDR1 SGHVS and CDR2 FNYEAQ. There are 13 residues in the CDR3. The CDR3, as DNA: TGTGCCAGCAGCTCATACAAGAGCGCTGAAGCTTTCTTT. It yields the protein CASSSYKSAEAFF.

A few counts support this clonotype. As DNA, the CDR3 is TGTGCCAGCAGCGCGTGGGGGGGCGGGAGCTCGGGAGATACGCAGTATTTT. Translated, it gives CASSAWGGGSSGDTQYF. This rearrangement joins TRBV9 to TRBJ2-3; TRBD2 is a possible D gene (7 bases). The germline V gene encodes CDR1 SGDLS and CDR2 YYNGEE. The CDR3 extends over 17 amino acids. V was shortened by 3 bases and J by 5 bases, with 22 bases between the two germline ends.

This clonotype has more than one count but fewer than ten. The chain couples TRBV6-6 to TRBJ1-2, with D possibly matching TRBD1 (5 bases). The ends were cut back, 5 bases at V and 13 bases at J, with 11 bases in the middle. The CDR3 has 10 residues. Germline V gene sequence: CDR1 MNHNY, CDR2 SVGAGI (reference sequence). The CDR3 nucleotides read TGTGCCAGCAGTGACCGCAGGGTCACCTTC. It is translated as CASSDRRVTF.

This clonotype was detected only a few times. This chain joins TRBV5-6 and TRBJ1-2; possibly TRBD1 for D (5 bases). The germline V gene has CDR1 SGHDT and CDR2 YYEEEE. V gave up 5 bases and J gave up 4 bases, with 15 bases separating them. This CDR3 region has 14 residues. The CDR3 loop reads CASSPGGGSYGYTF. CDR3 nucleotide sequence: TGTGCCAGCAGTCCTGGGGGGGGATCCTATGGCTACACCTTC.

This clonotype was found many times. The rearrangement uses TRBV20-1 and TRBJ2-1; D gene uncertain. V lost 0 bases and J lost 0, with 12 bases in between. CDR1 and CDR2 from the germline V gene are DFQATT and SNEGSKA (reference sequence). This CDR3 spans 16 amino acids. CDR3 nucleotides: TGCAGTGCTAGAGATGGAAAGGCAGTCTCCTACAATGAGCAGTTCTTC. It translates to CSARDGKAVSYNEQFF.

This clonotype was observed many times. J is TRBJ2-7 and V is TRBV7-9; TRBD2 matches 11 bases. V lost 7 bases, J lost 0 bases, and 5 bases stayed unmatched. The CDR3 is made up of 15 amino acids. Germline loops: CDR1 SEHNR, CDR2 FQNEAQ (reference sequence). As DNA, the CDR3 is TGTGCCAGCATCAGGACTAGCGGGTTCTCCTACGAGCAGTACTTC. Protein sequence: CASIRTSGFSYEQYF.

CDR3 residues: CASSFSLPGQGYAEAFF. CDR3 bases: TGTGCCAGCAGCTTTAGTCTACCGGGACAGGGCTATGCTGAAGCTTTCTTT. This rearrangement joins TRBV7-9 to TRBJ1-1, with 9 bases matching TRBD1. CDR1 and CDR2 from the germline V gene are SEHNR and FQNEAQ (reference sequence). V was pared by 3 bases and J by 6 bases, with 14 bases of the junction left unmatched. CDR3 length: 17 amino acids.

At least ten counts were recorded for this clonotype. The CDR3 coding sequence is TGTGCCAGCAGTCAACAGGGAGTCGACAATGAGCAGTTCTTC. Encoded protein: CASSQQGVDNEQFF. The chain combines TRBV2 with TRBJ2-1; weak D call: TRBD1 (6 bases). CDR1 and CDR2 (germline): SNHLY, FYNNEI. Trimming shortened V by 5 bases and J by 5 bases, and 13 bases separated the two germline ends. This CDR3 contains 14 residues.

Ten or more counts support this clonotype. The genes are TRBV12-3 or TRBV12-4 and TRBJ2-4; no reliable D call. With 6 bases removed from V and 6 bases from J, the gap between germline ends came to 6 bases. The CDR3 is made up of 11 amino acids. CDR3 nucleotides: TGTGCCAGCAGCCAAAGAAACATTCAGTACTTC. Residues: CASSQRNIQYF.

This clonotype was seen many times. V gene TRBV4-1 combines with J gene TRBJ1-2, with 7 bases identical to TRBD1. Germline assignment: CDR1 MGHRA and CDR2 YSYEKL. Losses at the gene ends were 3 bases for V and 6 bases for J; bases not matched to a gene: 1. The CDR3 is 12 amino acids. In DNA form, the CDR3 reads TGCGCCAGCAGCCAGGGGACAGATGGCTACACCTTC. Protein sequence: CASSQGTDGYTF.

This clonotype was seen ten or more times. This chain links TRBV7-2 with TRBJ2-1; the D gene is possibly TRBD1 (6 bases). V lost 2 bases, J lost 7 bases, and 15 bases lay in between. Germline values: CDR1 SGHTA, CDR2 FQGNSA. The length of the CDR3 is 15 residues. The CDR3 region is CASSLSGRGGNEQFF. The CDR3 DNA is TGTGCCAGCAGCTTATCGGGCAGGGGTGGGAATGAGCAGTTCTTC.

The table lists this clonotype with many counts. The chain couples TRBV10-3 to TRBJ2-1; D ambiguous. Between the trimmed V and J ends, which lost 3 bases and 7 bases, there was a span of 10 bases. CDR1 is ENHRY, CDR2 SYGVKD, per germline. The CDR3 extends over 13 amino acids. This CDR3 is CAISELKGNEQFF. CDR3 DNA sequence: TGTGCCATCAGTGAACTTAAGGGTAATGAGCAGTTCTTC.

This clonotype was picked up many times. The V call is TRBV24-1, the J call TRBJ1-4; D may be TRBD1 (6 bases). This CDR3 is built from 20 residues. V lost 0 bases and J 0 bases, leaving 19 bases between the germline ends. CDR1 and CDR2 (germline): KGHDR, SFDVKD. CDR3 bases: TGTGCCACCAGTGATTTGTATCGGGCAGGGGTAACGGCAACTAATGAAAAACTGTTTTTT. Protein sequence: CATSDLYRAGVTATNEKLFF.

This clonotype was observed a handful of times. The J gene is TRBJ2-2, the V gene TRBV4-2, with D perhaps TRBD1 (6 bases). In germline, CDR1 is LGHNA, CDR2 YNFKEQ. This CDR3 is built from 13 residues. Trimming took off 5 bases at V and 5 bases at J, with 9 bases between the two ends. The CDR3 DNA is TGTGCCAGCAGCAGACAGGAGACCGGGGAGCTGTTTTTT. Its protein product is CASSRQETGELFF.

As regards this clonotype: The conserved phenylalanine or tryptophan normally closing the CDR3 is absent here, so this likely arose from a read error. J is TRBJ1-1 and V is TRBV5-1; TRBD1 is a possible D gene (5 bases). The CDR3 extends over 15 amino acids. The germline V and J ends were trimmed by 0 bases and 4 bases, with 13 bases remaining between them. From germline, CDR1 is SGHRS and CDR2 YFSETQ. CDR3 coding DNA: TGCGCCAGCAGCTTGGGAGGAACGGGGACCACTGAAGCTTTCAAT. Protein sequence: CASSLGGTGTTEAFN.

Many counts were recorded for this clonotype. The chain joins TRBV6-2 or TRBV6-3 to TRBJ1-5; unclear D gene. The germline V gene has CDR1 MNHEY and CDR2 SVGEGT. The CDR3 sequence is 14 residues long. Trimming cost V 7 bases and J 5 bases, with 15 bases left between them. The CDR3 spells CASNIGRRDQPQHF. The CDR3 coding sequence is TGTGCCAGCAATATCGGGCGAAGGGATCAGCCCCAGCATTTT.

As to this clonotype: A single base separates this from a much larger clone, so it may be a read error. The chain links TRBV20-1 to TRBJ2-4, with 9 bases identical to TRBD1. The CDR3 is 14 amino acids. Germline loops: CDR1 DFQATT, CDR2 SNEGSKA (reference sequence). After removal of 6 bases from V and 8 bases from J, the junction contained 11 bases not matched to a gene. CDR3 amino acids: CSAPRDREPDIQYF. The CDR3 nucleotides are TGCAGTGCCCCAAGGGACAGGGAACCCGACATTCAGTACTTC.

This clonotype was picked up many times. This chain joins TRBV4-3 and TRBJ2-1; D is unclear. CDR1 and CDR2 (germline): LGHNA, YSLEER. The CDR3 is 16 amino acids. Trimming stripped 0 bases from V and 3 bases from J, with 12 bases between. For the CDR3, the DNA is TGCGCCAGCAGCCAAGAAGGGATAAAGGGCTACAATGAGCAGTTCTTC. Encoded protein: CASSQEGIKGYNEQFF.

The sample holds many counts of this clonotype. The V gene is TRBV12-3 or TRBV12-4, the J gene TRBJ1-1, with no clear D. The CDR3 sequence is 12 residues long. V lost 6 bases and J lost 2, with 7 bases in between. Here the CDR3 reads CASSLFNTEAFF. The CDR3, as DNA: TGTGCCAGCAGCCTTTTCAACACTGAAGCTTTCTTT.

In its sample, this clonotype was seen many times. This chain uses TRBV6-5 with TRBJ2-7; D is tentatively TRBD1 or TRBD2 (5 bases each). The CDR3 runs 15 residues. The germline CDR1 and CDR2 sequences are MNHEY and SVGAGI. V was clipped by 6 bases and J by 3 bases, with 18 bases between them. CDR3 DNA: TGTGCCAGCAGCCCCTATGGGACCTCGGGCTACGAGCAGTACTTC. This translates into CASSPYGTSGYEQYF.

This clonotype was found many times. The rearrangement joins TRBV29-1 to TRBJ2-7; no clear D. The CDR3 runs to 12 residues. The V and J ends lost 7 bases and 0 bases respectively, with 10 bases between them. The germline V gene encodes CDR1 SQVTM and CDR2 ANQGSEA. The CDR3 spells CSGTWSSYEQYF. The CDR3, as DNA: TGCAGCGGTACATGGAGCTCCTACGAGCAGTACTTC.